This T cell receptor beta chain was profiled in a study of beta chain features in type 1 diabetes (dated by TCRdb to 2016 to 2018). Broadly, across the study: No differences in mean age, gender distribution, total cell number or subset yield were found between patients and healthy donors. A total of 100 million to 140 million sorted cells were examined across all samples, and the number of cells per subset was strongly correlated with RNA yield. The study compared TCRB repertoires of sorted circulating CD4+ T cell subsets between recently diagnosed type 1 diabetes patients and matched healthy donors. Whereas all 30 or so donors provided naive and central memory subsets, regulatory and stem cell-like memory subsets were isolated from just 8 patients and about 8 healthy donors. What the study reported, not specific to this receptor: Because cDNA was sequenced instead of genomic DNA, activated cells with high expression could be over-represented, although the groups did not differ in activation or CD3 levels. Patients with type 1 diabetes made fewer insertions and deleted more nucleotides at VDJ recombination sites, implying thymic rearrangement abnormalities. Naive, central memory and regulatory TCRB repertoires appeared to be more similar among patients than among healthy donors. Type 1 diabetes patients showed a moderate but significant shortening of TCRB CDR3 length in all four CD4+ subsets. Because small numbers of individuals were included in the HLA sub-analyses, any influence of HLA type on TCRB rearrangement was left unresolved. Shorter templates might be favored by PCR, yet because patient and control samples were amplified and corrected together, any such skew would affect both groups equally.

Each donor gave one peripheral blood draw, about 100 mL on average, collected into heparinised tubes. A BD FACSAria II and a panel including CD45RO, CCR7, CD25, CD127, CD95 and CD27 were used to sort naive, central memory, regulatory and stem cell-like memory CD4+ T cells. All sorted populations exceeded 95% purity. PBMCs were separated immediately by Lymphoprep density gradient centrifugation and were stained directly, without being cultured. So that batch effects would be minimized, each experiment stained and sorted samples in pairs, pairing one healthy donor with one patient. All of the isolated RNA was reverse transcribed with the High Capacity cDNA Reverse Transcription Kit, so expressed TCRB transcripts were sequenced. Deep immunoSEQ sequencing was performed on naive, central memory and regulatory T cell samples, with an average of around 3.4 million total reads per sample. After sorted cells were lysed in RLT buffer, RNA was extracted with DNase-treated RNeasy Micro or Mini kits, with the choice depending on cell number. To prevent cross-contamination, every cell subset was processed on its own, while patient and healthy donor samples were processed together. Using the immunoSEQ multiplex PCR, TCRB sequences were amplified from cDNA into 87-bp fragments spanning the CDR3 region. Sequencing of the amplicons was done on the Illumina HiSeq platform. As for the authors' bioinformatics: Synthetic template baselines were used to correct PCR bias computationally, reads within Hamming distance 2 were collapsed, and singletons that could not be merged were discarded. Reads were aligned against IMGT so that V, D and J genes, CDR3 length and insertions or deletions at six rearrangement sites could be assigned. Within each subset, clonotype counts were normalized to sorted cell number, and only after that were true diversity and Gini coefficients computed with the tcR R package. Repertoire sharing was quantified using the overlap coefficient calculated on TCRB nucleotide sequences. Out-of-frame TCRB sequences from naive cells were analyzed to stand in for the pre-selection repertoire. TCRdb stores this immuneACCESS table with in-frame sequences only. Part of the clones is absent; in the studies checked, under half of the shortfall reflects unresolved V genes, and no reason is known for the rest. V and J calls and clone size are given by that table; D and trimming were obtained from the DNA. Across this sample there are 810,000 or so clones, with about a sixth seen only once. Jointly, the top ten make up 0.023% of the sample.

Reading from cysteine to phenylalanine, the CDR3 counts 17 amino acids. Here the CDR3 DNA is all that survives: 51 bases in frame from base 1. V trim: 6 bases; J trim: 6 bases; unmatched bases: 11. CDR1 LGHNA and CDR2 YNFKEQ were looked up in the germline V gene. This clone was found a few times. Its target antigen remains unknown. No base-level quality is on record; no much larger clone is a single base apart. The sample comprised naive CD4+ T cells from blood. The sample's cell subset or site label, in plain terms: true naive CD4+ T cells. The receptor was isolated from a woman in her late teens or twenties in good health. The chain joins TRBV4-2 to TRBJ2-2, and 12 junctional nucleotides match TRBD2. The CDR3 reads CASSHNPGLAGSGELFF. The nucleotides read TGTGCCAGCAGTCACAACCCGGGACTAGCGGGTTCCGGGGAGCTGTTTTTT.